This TCR beta chain is from a study of cytotoxic CD8 clonotypes in ibrutinib-treated CLL. V was clipped by 0 bases and J by 0 bases, with 6 bases between them. CDR1 LGHNA and CDR2 YSLEER come from the germline V gene. This CDR3 is 15 amino acids long. Measured with immunoSEQ multiplex PCR; TCRdb has only the in-frame clones, and not every one. This sample carries some 300,000 clones, around four fifths of them seen once, and the ten largest clones take 5% to 7%. The clonotype comes from a human donor with chronic lymphocytic leukemia. V is TRBV4-3 and J is TRBJ1-3; no firm D call. Specimen: PBMCs, collected before ibrutinib treatment. The DNA for the CDR3 is TGCGCCAGCAGCCAAGACAGATACTCTGGAAACACCATATATTTT. It specifies CASSQDRYSGNTIYF.